This is a list of T cell receptor beta chains from one sample in a study of blood T cell repertoires in COVID-19. Method: immunoSEQ multiplex PCR; TCRdb's copy keeps in-frame clones and lacks some. The sample lists about 71,000 clones; 90% were seen once. Sequencing used peripheral blood. All receptors derive from a woman younger than 35 with acute or convalescent COVID-19. Each CDR3 is given with its conserved first and last residue. The D gene is left open where the match is weak. Not all rows give a size; the values are once, few, many and, for expanded clones, a class.

J gene: TRBJ2-7
CDR3 length: 12
clone size: .
V gene: TRBV2
D gene: .
CDR3 DNA: TGTGCCAGCAGGGGGGCCGTCCGCGAGCAGTACTTC
CDR3 protein: CASRGAVREQYF

J gene: TRBJ1-5
CDR3 length: 14
clone size: .
V gene: TRBV27
D gene: .
CDR3 DNA: TGTGCCAGCAGTCCAAGGGGTGGGAATCAGCCCCAGCATTTT
CDR3 protein: CASSPRGGNQPQHF

J gene: TRBJ2-1
CDR3 length: 12
clone size: once
V gene: TRBV5-6
D gene: TRBD1
CDR3 DNA: TGTGCCAGCAGCTTTGGGGCCCAGGGGGCGTTCTTC
CDR3 protein: CASSFGAQGAFF

J gene: TRBJ2-1
CDR3 length: 11
clone size: .
V gene: TRBV19
D gene: .
CDR3 DNA: TGTGCCAGTGGCAGATACAATGAGCAGTTCTTC
CDR3 protein: CASGRYNEQFF

J gene: TRBJ1-5
CDR3 length: 13
clone size: .
V gene: TRBV2
D gene: .
CDR3 DNA: TGTGCCAGCAGAGACAGCGCTAATCAGCCCCAGCATTTT
CDR3 protein: CASRDSANQPQHF

J gene: TRBJ2-7
CDR3 length: 14
clone size: .
V gene: TRBV30
D gene: TRBD2
CDR3 DNA: TGTGCCTGGAGTGTCAGCGGGGAGAACTACGAGCAGTACTTC
CDR3 protein: CAWSVSGENYEQYF

J gene: TRBJ1-1
CDR3 length: 16
clone size: .
V gene: TRBV6-1
D gene: .
CDR3 DNA: TGTGCCAGCAGTGTTAATATCTGGGGGGGGGCCACTGAAGCTTTCTTT
CDR3 protein: CASSVNIWGGATEAFF

J gene: TRBJ1-1
CDR3 length: 16
clone size: .
V gene: TRBV18
D gene: .
CDR3 DNA: TGTGCCAGCTCACCGATAGTTACCCGGGCAGGGGTTGAAGCTTTCTTT
CDR3 protein: CASSPIVTRAGVEAFF

J gene: TRBJ2-1
CDR3 length: 14
clone size: .
V gene: TRBV5-6
D gene: TRBD2
CDR3 DNA: TGTGCCAGCAGCCAAGGACTAGCCAGCGATGAGCAGTTCTTC
CDR3 protein: CASSQGLASDEQFF

J gene: TRBJ1-1
CDR3 length: 13
clone size: .
V gene: TRBV5-1
D gene: TRBD1
CDR3 DNA: TGCGCCAGCAGCCGAAGGACAGGGACTGAAGCTTTCTTT
CDR3 protein: CASSRRTGTEAFF

J gene: TRBJ2-2
CDR3 length: 19
clone size: .
V gene: TRBV4-1
D gene: TRBD2
CDR3 DNA: TGCGCCAGCAGCCAAGGATTGGGAGGGATAAAACGTAACACCGGGGAGCTGTTTTTT
CDR3 protein: CASSQGLGGIKRNTGELFF

J gene: TRBJ1-2
CDR3 length: 12
clone size: .
V gene: TRBV5-6
D gene: .
CDR3 DNA: TGTGCCAGCAGCTTGGTGGGCGATGGCTACACCTTC
CDR3 protein: CASSLVGDGYTF

J gene: TRBJ2-1
CDR3 length: 15
clone size: few
V gene: TRBV19
D gene: TRBD1
CDR3 DNA: TGTGCCAGTAGTATCCAACAGGGGGCGCGTAATGAGCAGTTCTTC
CDR3 protein: CASSIQQGARNEQFF

J gene: TRBJ2-1
CDR3 length: 16
clone size: .
V gene: TRBV7-2
D gene: TRBD2
CDR3 DNA: TGTGCCAGCAGCCTCAGACTAGCGGAGGGAGGTAATGAGCAGTTCTTC
CDR3 protein: CASSLRLAEGGNEQFF

J gene: TRBJ1-1
CDR3 length: 14
clone size: .
V gene: TRBV6-5
D gene: .
CDR3 DNA: TGTGCCAGCAGAACGGGGGGGGTGGCGACTGAAGCTTTCTTT
CDR3 protein: CASRTGGVATEAFF

J gene: TRBJ2-7
CDR3 length: 16
clone size: .
V gene: TRBV7-2
D gene: TRBD2
CDR3 DNA: TGTGCCAGCAGCTTAACGGAGCGGGAGGGGTTCTACGAGCAGTACTTC
CDR3 protein: CASSLTEREGFYEQYF

J gene: TRBJ1-1
CDR3 length: 15
clone size: .
V gene: TRBV28
D gene: TRBD1
CDR3 DNA: TGTGCCAGCAGTCCTCGGACAGGGCTGAACACTGAAGCTTTCTTT
CDR3 protein: CASSPRTGLNTEAFF

J gene: TRBJ2-5
CDR3 length: 13
clone size: .
V gene: TRBV11-2
D gene: .
CDR3 DNA: TGTGCCAGCAGCTTAGCGTACCAAGAGACCCAGTACTTC
CDR3 protein: CASSLAYQETQYF

J gene: TRBJ1-5
CDR3 length: 13
clone size: .
V gene: TRBV19
D gene: TRBD1
CDR3 DNA: TGTGCCAGTACCCCACAGGGGTATCAGCCCCAGCATTTT
CDR3 protein: CASTPQGYQPQHF

J gene: TRBJ2-3
CDR3 length: 15
clone size: .
V gene: TRBV2
D gene: TRBD2
CDR3 DNA: TGTGCCAGCAGTCGCCCTAGCGGGGGGGGTGATACGCAGTATTTT
CDR3 protein: CASSRPSGGGDTQYF

J gene: TRBJ1-1
CDR3 length: 13
clone size: .
V gene: TRBV5-5
D gene: TRBD1
CDR3 DNA: TGTGCCAGCGGACAGGGGGCGACGACTGAAGCTTTCTTT
CDR3 protein: CASGQGATTEAFF

J gene: TRBJ1-1
CDR3 length: 13
clone size: .
V gene: TRBV10-2
D gene: .
CDR3 DNA: TGCGCCAGCCGGGACACAGTGAACACTGAAGCTTTCTTT
CDR3 protein: CASRDTVNTEAFF

J gene: TRBJ2-5
CDR3 length: 15
clone size: .
V gene: TRBV18
D gene: TRBD2
CDR3 DNA: TGTGCCAGCTCACCCGAGCGGGGGCACCAAGAGACCCAGTACTTC
CDR3 protein: CASSPERGHQETQYF

J gene: TRBJ1-2
CDR3 length: 14
clone size: .
V gene: TRBV7-8
D gene: TRBD1
CDR3 DNA: TGTGCCAGCAGCTTAGAAGGGACAGCTTTCGGCTACACCTTC
CDR3 protein: CASSLEGTAFGYTF

J gene: TRBJ2-7
CDR3 length: 16
clone size: .
V gene: TRBV30
D gene: .
CDR3 DNA: TGTGCCTGGAGTGTACTTCCCGGGGGTGCCAACTACGAGCAGTACTTC
CDR3 protein: CAWSVLPGGANYEQYF

J gene: TRBJ2-5
CDR3 length: 15
clone size: .
V gene: TRBV5-5
D gene: .
CDR3 DNA: TGTGCCAGCAGTCCTTTCGATAGCGGTCCTATCACCCAGTACTTC
CDR3 protein: CASSPFDSGPITQYF

J gene: TRBJ1-1
CDR3 length: 13
clone size: .
V gene: TRBV14
D gene: .
CDR3 DNA: TGTGCCAGCAGCCAAGAGATCCGAATGAGAGCTTTCTTT
CDR3 protein: CASSQEIRMRAFF

J gene: TRBJ2-1
CDR3 length: 15
clone size: .
V gene: TRBV3-1/TRBV3-2
D gene: .
CDR3 DNA: TGTGCCAGCAGCCAGACTACCGTCTCCTACAATGAGCAGTTCTTC
CDR3 protein: CASSQTTVSYNEQFF

J gene: TRBJ1-2
CDR3 length: 15
clone size: .
V gene: TRBV5-1
D gene: .
CDR3 DNA: TGCGCCAGCAGCTTGCGTATAGGGACTGACTATGGCTACACCTTC
CDR3 protein: CASSLRIGTDYGYTF

J gene: TRBJ2-2
CDR3 length: 18
clone size: once
V gene: TRBV11-2
D gene: TRBD2
CDR3 DNA: TGTGCCAGCAGCTCACCGGGACTAGCGGTGAAGAACACCGGGGAGCTGTTTTTT
CDR3 protein: CASSSPGLAVKNTGELFF

J gene: TRBJ2-3
CDR3 length: 14
clone size: .
V gene: TRBV5-8
D gene: TRBD2
CDR3 DNA: TGTGCCATAAAGCGGGACGGGGGCACAGATACGCAGTATTTT
CDR3 protein: CAIKRDGGTDTQYF

J gene: TRBJ1-2
CDR3 length: 13
clone size: .
V gene: TRBV5-5
D gene: .
CDR3 DNA: TGTGCCAGCAGCTTGCATAAGGGGTATGGCTACACCTTC
CDR3 protein: CASSLHKGYGYTF

J gene: TRBJ1-5
CDR3 length: 16
clone size: .
V gene: TRBV4-1
D gene: TRBD1
CDR3 DNA: TGCGCCAGCAGCCACGTTTGGGACAGGGGTAATCAGCCCCAGCATTTT
CDR3 protein: CASSHVWDRGNQPQHF

J gene: TRBJ1-5
CDR3 length: 15
clone size: .
V gene: TRBV2
D gene: .
CDR3 DNA: TGTGCCAGCAGTGAGGAACAGGGTCCCAATCAGCCCCAGCATTTT
CDR3 protein: CASSEEQGPNQPQHF

J gene: TRBJ2-6
CDR3 length: 16
clone size: .
V gene: TRBV6-1
D gene: .
CDR3 DNA: TGTGCCAGCAGTGTATTAGCGGCGTCTGGGGCCAACGTCCTGACTTTC
CDR3 protein: CASSVLAASGANVLTF

J gene: TRBJ1-2
CDR3 length: 16
clone size: .
V gene: TRBV6-1
D gene: .
CDR3 DNA: TGTGCCAGCAGTGAAGCCGGTTTCCCGCGCAACTATGGCTACACCTTC
CDR3 protein: CASSEAGFPRNYGYTF

J gene: TRBJ2-3
CDR3 length: 15
clone size: .
V gene: TRBV2
D gene: TRBD2
CDR3 DNA: TGTGCCAGCAGTGAAGGGACTAGCGGCACAGATACGCAGTATTTT
CDR3 protein: CASSEGTSGTDTQYF

J gene: TRBJ2-7
CDR3 length: 16
clone size: .
V gene: TRBV3-1/TRBV3-2
D gene: TRBD2
CDR3 DNA: TGTGCCAGCAGCCAGCGACTAGCGGGATCTTGGTACGAGCAGTACTTC
CDR3 protein: CASSQRLAGSWYEQYF

J gene: TRBJ2-1
CDR3 length: 21
clone size: .
V gene: TRBV18
D gene: TRBD2
CDR3 DNA: TGTGCCAGCTCACCACGAAGCGGACTAGCGGGCCGACAAAGCTCCTACAATGAGCAGTTCTTC
CDR3 protein: CASSPRSGLAGRQSSYNEQFF

J gene: TRBJ1-1
CDR3 length: 13
clone size: .
V gene: TRBV7-9
D gene: .
CDR3 DNA: TGTGCCAGCAGCTTAGATATGAACACTGAAGCTTTCTTT
CDR3 protein: CASSLDMNTEAFF

J gene: TRBJ2-1
CDR3 length: 14
clone size: .
V gene: TRBV15
D gene: .
CDR3 DNA: TGTGCCACCAGCAGAGATCAGGGTGACAATGAGCAGTTCTTC
CDR3 protein: CATSRDQGDNEQFF

J gene: TRBJ2-5
CDR3 length: 15
clone size: .
V gene: TRBV7-9
D gene: TRBD1
CDR3 DNA: TGTGCCAGCGGTAGCGACAGGGAACCACAAGAGACCCAGTACTTC
CDR3 protein: CASGSDREPQETQYF

J gene: TRBJ2-3
CDR3 length: 19
clone size: .
V gene: TRBV5-6
D gene: TRBD1
CDR3 DNA: TGTGCCAGCAGCTTGGGGACAGGGACCGCCAGAGCCAGGACAGATACGCAGTATTTT
CDR3 protein: CASSLGTGTARARTDTQYF

J gene: TRBJ1-6
CDR3 length: 15
clone size: .
V gene: TRBV2
D gene: .
CDR3 DNA: TGTGCCAGCAGCCGGGATCGCTCCTATAATTCACCCCTCCACTTT
CDR3 protein: CASSRDRSYNSPLHF

J gene: TRBJ1-1
CDR3 length: 14
clone size: .
V gene: TRBV7-2
D gene: .
CDR3 DNA: TGTGCCAGCAGCTTAGTCGTCAGAAACACTGAAGCTTTCTTT
CDR3 protein: CASSLVVRNTEAFF

J gene: TRBJ1-2
CDR3 length: 13
clone size: once
V gene: TRBV28
D gene: TRBD1
CDR3 DNA: TGTGCCAGCAGGGGGGACAGGGGCTATGGCTACACCTTC
CDR3 protein: CASRGDRGYGYTF

J gene: TRBJ2-7
CDR3 length: 16
clone size: .
V gene: TRBV5-6
D gene: TRBD2
CDR3 DNA: TGTGCCAGCAGCTCATGGACTAGCGGGATAGCCTACGAGCAGTACTTC
CDR3 protein: CASSSWTSGIAYEQYF

J gene: TRBJ2-1
CDR3 length: 14
clone size: .
V gene: TRBV5-1
D gene: TRBD2
CDR3 DNA: TGCGCCAGCAGCAGCGGGAGGCATTACAATGAGCAGTTCTTC
CDR3 protein: CASSSGRHYNEQFF

J gene: TRBJ1-2
CDR3 length: 16
clone size: .
V gene: TRBV30
D gene: TRBD1
CDR3 DNA: TGTGCCTGGACAGGGGGCGTTTTGGGAGCTAACTATGGCTACACCTTC
CDR3 protein: CAWTGGVLGANYGYTF

J gene: TRBJ1-5
CDR3 length: 16
clone size: .
V gene: TRBV7-8
D gene: .
CDR3 DNA: TGTGCCAGCAGCCCGACTCTTACAAGGGCGGGTCAGCCCCAGCATTTT
CDR3 protein: CASSPTLTRAGQPQHF

J gene: TRBJ1-1
CDR3 length: 14
clone size: .
V gene: TRBV2
D gene: .
CDR3 DNA: TGTGCCAGCAGCCCCAGGGGCTGGGACACTGAAGCTTTCTTT
CDR3 protein: CASSPRGWDTEAFF

J gene: TRBJ2-1
CDR3 length: 14
clone size: .
V gene: TRBV6-5
D gene: TRBD2
CDR3 DNA: TGTGCCAGCGGATCGCGGGGGGGCCTAAATGAGCAGTTCTTC
CDR3 protein: CASGSRGGLNEQFF

J gene: TRBJ2-1
CDR3 length: 13
clone size: .
V gene: TRBV28
D gene: TRBD1
CDR3 DNA: TGTGCCAGCTCTCGGGACAGCCCTTCTAATCGGTTCTTC
CDR3 protein: CASSRDSPSNRFF

J gene: TRBJ2-1
CDR3 length: 16
clone size: .
V gene: TRBV7-2
D gene: .
CDR3 DNA: TGTGCCAGCAGTACGCAAACAGGGATCACCTACAATGAGCAGTTCTTC
CDR3 protein: CASSTQTGITYNEQFF

J gene: TRBJ1-1
CDR3 length: 14
clone size: .
V gene: TRBV2
D gene: .
CDR3 DNA: TGTGCCAGCAGGACGGACAGTATGAACACTGAAGCTTTCTTT
CDR3 protein: CASRTDSMNTEAFF